This T cell receptor beta chain appears in the sequencing data of a study of T cell responses to AZD1222 COVID-19 vaccine. Whole-study findings and limits: Targets within unmutated variant regions were reportedly found for nearly half of spike-specific TCRs. Only a handful of AZD1222 recipients were seropositive at baseline. Spike-spanning, vaccine-associated CD4 TCRs were dominant at 160-218 and 743-854. The sample set comprised mostly white British donors with more females, and clonal diversity was possibly underestimated.

Germline V gives CDR1 WSHSY, CDR2 SAAADI. The CDR3 spans 14 residues. V lost 5 bases and J 1 base, leaving 11 bases between the germline ends. Some clones are missing from TCRdb's copy, which holds only in-frame ones; the method was immunoSEQ multiplex PCR. This table holds about 180,000 clones, 70% to 90% found once. Note on this clone: The target antigen is unknown.

The material sequenced was peripheral blood, taken 28 days after the second AZD1222 dose. The receptor comes from an adult who received the AZD1222 COVID-19 vaccine. The chain recombines TRBV10-2 with TRBJ1-1, with TRBD1 as a possible D gene (5 bases). This CDR3 reads CASSPLTANTEAFF. CDR3 coding DNA: TGCGCCAGCAGTCCTTTGACAGCGAACACTGAAGCTTTCTTT.